Shown below are 15 T cell receptor beta chains from a single sample sequenced in a study of cytomegalovirus exposure and HLA in healthy donors. Clones were read by immunoSEQ multiplex PCR, and TCRdb kept only the in-frame ones, dropping some. The data hold about 160,000 clones, with 95% to 97% observed a single time. Specimen: PBMCs. The source of these receptors is a woman aged 18-29 years in good health and CMV-seronegative.

J is TRBJ2-7 and V is TRBV6-1, with a tentative D call TRBD1 (5 bases). The CDR3 has 13 residues. Trimming shortened V by 10 bases and J by 1 base, and 14 bases separated the two germline ends. Germline CDR1 and CDR2: MNHNS and SASEGT. Here the CDR3 reads CATTLRASYEQYF. The DNA for the CDR3 is TGTGCCACCACCCTCAGGGCATCCTACGAGCAGTACTTC.

The chain combines TRBV14 with TRBJ1-1; maybe TRBD1 (5 bases). The CDR3 extends over 13 amino acids. The V end was cut by 4 bases, the J end by 1 base, with 7 bases between. Per germline, CDR1 SGHDN and CDR2 FVKESK. The CDR3, as DNA: TGTGCCAGCAGCCGAACAGGGAACACTGAAGCTTTCTTT. It translates to CASSRTGNTEAFF.

J is TRBJ2-3 and V is TRBV11-2; weak D call: TRBD2 (6 bases). V lost 5 bases to trimming and J lost 5 bases, with 14 bases between them. The CDR3 has 14 amino acids. Germline CDR1 and CDR2: SGHAT and FQNNGV. CDR3 region: CASSASVGKDTQYF. The CDR3 nucleotides are TGTGCCAGCAGCGCTAGCGTTGGGAAAGATACGCAGTATTTT.

The chain carries TRBV9 and TRBJ2-5, with TRBD2 as a possible D gene (7 bases). V lost 4 bases, J lost 2 bases, and 18 bases lay in between. Germline-derived CDR1 and CDR2 are SGDLS and YYNGEE. This CDR3 spans 16 amino acids. CDR3 protein: CASSWGGQGFQETQYF. The CDR3 region has the DNA TGTGCCAGCAGCTGGGGGGGGCAGGGCTTTCAAGAGACCCAGTACTTC. The full variable domain, its missing parts supplied by reference TRBV9 and TRBJ2-5, is DSGVTQTPKHLITATGQRVTLRCSPRSGDLSVYWYQQSLDQGLQFLIQYYNGEERAKGNILERFSAQQFPDLHSELNLSSLELGDSALYFCASSWGGQGFQETQYFGPGTRLLVL.

CDR3 sequence: CASSQDPGTYNQPQHF. The DNA of the CDR3 is TGCGCCAGCAGCCAAGATCCCGGGACATACAATCAGCCCCAGCATTTT. The rearrangement links TRBV4-3 to TRBJ1-5; D may be TRBD1 (6 bases). CDR3 length: 16 residues. V was trimmed by 0 bases and J by 3 bases, leaving 12 bases between them. From germline, CDR1 is LGHNA and CDR2 YSLEER.

The V and J genes are TRBV5-1 and TRBJ2-5; D might be TRBD1 (5 bases). Trimming shortened V by 1 base and J by 4 bases, and 11 bases separated the two germline ends. CDR1 and CDR2 from the germline V gene are SGHRS and YFSETQ. The CDR3 loop spans 14 amino acids. The CDR3 loop is CASSLKGPGETQYF. As DNA, the CDR3 is TGCGCCAGCAGCTTGAAGGGGCCGGGAGAGACCCAGTACTTC.

The chain employs TRBV14 and TRBJ1-2; TRBD1 matches 8 bases. The V gene's germline CDR1 is SGHDN and CDR2 FVKESK. The CDR3 contains 17 residues. Germline trimming cut 5 bases from V and 4 bases from J; bases unmatched to any gene: 15. The CDR3 reads CASSDGTGNMGLYGYTF. The CDR3 DNA reads as TGTGCCAGCAGCGACGGGACAGGAAACATGGGGCTCTATGGCTACACCTTC.

The rearrangement uses TRBV5-6 and TRBJ2-1, with D possibly being TRBD1 (6 bases). V was pared by 2 bases and J by 7 bases, with 16 bases between. The CDR3 length is 15 residues. Germline CDR1 and CDR2: SGHDT and YYEEEE. The CDR3 DNA reads as TGTGCCAGCAGCTTTGGCTGGGGGCCGGGGAATGAGCAGTTCTTC. The encoded protein is CASSFGWGPGNEQFF.

The CDR3 spells CASSTKGTGCLSSYEQYF. CDR3 coding DNA: TGCGCCAGCTCCACCAAAGGGACAGGGTGCCTAAGCTCCTACGAGCAGTACTTC. The chain carries TRBV10-1 and TRBJ2-7; 9 positions agree with TRBD1. Per the germline V gene, CDR1 is WNHNN and CDR2 is SYGVQD (reference sequence). Trimming took 8 bases from V and 0 from J; bases not matched to a gene: 17. The CDR3 loop spans 18 amino acids.

The V and J genes are TRBV29-1 and TRBJ2-2, with TRBD2 matching over 10 bases. The V and J ends lost 8 bases and 7 bases, in that order; junction bases with no gene match: 10. The germline V gene encodes CDR1 SQVTM and CDR2 ANQGSEA. The CDR3 has 14 residues. This CDR3 is CSLRTSGAHGELFF. CDR3 coding DNA: TGCAGCCTTCGGACTAGCGGTGCCCACGGGGAGCTGTTTTTT.

This chain joins TRBV27 and TRBJ2-4, with TRBD1 identical over 9 bases. V lost 0 bases to trimming and J lost 6 bases; unmatched junction nucleotides: 6. This CDR3 has 16 residues. The germline V gene encodes CDR1 MNHEY and CDR2 SMNVEV (reference sequence). The CDR3 DNA follows: TGTGCCAGCAGTTTATCGGGGGACAGGGAGTTAAACATTCAGTACTTC. Its protein is CASSLSGDRELNIQYF.

The J gene is TRBJ1-6, the V gene TRBV14, with D perhaps matching TRBD1 (5 bases). Germline lookup yields CDR1 SGHDN and CDR2 FVKESK. The CDR3 covers 17 residues. Trimming cost V 0 bases and J 6 bases, with 15 bases left between them. For the CDR3, the DNA is TGTGCCAGCAGCCAAGATGGCAGGGTGAGGTTTAATTCACCCCTCCACTTT. Residues: CASSQDGRVRFNSPLHF.

The rearrangement joins TRBV5-6 to TRBJ2-2; D ambiguous. Trimming left V 3 bases short and J 4 bases short, with 4 bases between. The CDR3 has 12 amino acids. Looked up from germline, CDR1 is SGHDT and CDR2 is YYEEEE. In DNA, the CDR3 is TGTGCCAGCAGCTCCTTCACCGGGGAGCTGTTTTTT. It translates to CASSSFTGELFF.

A single count supports this clone. The chain joins TRBV7-2 to TRBJ2-7; 11 positions agree with TRBD2. Per the germline V gene, CDR1 is SGHTA and CDR2 is FQGNSA. V trimming: 0 bases; J trimming: 2 bases; junction bases outside the gene matches: 3. The CDR3 contains 16 residues. This CDR3 is CASSLALAGAPYEQYF. The CDR3 DNA reads TGTGCCAGCAGCTTAGCACTAGCGGGGGCCCCCTACGAGCAGTACTTC.

The J gene is TRBJ1-6, the V gene TRBV9; no clear D. Trimming removed 1 base at V and 6 bases at J, with 17 bases between. Germline V lookup: CDR1 SGDLS, CDR2 YYNGEE. The CDR3 covers 17 residues. CDR3 residues: CASSVTFEGMGNSPLHF. CDR3 nucleotides: TGTGCCAGCAGCGTAACCTTTGAGGGAATGGGTAATTCACCCCTCCACTTT.